Below, 6 T cell receptor beta chains from the same sample are listed, as sequenced in a study of blood T cell repertoires in COVID-19 (dated by TCRdb to about 2020). To prepare the library, the immunoSEQ multiplex PCR assay was applied. As stored in TCRdb, this immuneACCESS dataset retains in-frame rearrangements with V and J assigned. A fraction of the clones does not appear; measured against another copy, unresolved V genes explain less than half of the discrepancy, and the remainder lacks a known reason. Across this sample there are about 130,000 clones, with about 83% seen only once. The ten largest account for around 13% of the sample. Sequencing input: peripheral blood. The receptors originated from a human donor in a cohort sampled during active COVID-19.

J is TRBJ2-6 and V is TRBV7-6; D is unresolved. Germline CDR1 reads SGHVS; CDR2 reads FNYEAQ. The CDR3 runs to 14 residues. V lost 5 bases, J lost 1 base, and 6 bases lay in between. The CDR3 reads CASSPRSGANVLTF. Written as DNA, the CDR3 is TGTGCCAGCAGCCCCCGTTCTGGGGCCAACGTCCTGACTTTC.

This clone has only one observation. The gene calls are TRBV5-5 and TRBJ2-6, with D unresolved. Trimming removed 5 bases at V and 0 bases at J, with 6 bases between. CDR3 size: 14 residues. Germline values: CDR1 SGHKS, CDR2 YYEKEE (reference sequence). In DNA form, the CDR3 reads TGTGCCAGCAGATTGCTCTCTGGGGCCAACGTCCTGACTTTC. Its protein is CASRLLSGANVLTF.

As concerns this clone: Relative to the germline gene, one junction end is altered; a read error may explain this. The genes are TRBV5-1 and TRBJ2-2; the D gene is possibly TRBD2 (5 bases). Germline CDR1 SGHRS, CDR2 YFSETQ. This CDR3 has 12 residues. CDR3 DNA: TGCGCCAGCAGCTTGGGTGCCGGGATCGTGATTTTT. Translation: CASSLGAGIVIF. Full variable domain (missing parts from reference TRBV5-1 and TRBJ2-2): KAGVTQTPRYLIKTRGQQVTLSCSPISGHRSVSWYQQTPGQGLQFLFEYFSETQRNKGNFPGRFSGRQFSNSRSEMNVSTLELGDSALYLCASSLGAGIVIFGEGSRLTVL.

This chain connects TRBV5-6 to TRBJ2-5; tentatively, D is TRBD1 (7 bases). Germline V CDR1 and CDR2: SGHDT, YYEEEE. The CDR3 has 14 amino acids. The V end was cut by 1 base, the J end by 7 bases, with 14 bases between. As DNA, the CDR3 is TGTGCCAGCAGCTTGAGCAGGGGGGTGGGGACCCAGTACTTC. Its protein product is CASSLSRGVGTQYF.

This chain links TRBV5-1 with TRBJ1-4; D gene uncertain. V was shortened by 2 bases and J by 5 bases, with 10 bases between the two germline ends. The germline V gene has CDR1 SGHRS and CDR2 YFSETQ. The CDR3 covers 14 residues. CDR3 bases: TGCGCCAGCAGCTTAGGACTCAAGAATGAAAAACTGTTTTTT. Translating it yields CASSLGLKNEKLFF. The variable domain in full, completed from reference TRBV5-1 and TRBJ1-4, reads KAGVTQTPRYLIKTRGQQVTLSCSPISGHRSVSWYQQTPGQGLQFLFEYFSETQRNKGNFPGRFSGRQFSNSRSEMNVSTLELGDSALYLCASSLGLKNEKLFFGSGTQLSVL.

The CDR3 coding sequence is TGTGCCAGTTTTTCCTCGGGTGGAAACACCATATATTTT. This translates into CASFSSGGNTIYF. V usage is TRBV27 and J usage is TRBJ1-3, with D uncertain. Germline V CDR1 and CDR2: MNHEY, SMNVEV (reference sequence). V was cut by 9 bases and J by 3 bases, with 12 bases left in between. This CDR3 spans 13 amino acids.